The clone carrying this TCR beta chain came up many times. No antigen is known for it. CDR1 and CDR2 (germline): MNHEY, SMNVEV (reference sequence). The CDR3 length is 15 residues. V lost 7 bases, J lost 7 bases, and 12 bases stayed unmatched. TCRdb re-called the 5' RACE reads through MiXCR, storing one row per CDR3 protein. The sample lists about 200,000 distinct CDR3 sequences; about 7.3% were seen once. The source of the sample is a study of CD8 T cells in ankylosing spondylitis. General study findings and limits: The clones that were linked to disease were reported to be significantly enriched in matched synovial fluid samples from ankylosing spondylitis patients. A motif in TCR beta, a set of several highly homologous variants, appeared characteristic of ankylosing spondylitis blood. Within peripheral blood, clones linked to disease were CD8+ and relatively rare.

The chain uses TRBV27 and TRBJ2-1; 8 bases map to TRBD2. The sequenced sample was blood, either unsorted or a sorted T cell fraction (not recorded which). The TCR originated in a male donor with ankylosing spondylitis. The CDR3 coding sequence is TGTGCCAGCACCCGACGAGCGGGAGATAAGAATGAGCAGTTCTTC. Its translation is CASTRRAGDKNEQFF.